What follows describes a single T cell receptor (beta chain). No antigen is known for it. TCRdb reprocessed the 5' RACE reads and reports one entry per CDR3 protein, with no DNA. The table counts a few hundred thousand distinct CDR3 sequences; around 1.5% lies in the top ten. The entry originates in a study of monozygotic twins with inflammatory bowel disease. Regarding the study as a whole: The sharing of clonotypes with others was lower in IBD patients than in healthy twins, especially with disease activity.

Every single donor had a roughly 2.5 ml blood sample drawn. The CDR3 runs 20 residues. Germline CDR1 and CDR2: DFQATT and SNEGSKA (reference sequence). The sample taken for sequencing was blood. This sequence joins TRBV20-1 and TRBJ2-2; TCRdb reports TRBD2, a call that lacks DNA to check it against. This clonotype originated in a human donor with ulcerative colitis or Crohn's disease, or a healthy co-twin of an affected twin (not recorded which). The CDR3 sequence is CSATRPGTRAPYANTGELFF.